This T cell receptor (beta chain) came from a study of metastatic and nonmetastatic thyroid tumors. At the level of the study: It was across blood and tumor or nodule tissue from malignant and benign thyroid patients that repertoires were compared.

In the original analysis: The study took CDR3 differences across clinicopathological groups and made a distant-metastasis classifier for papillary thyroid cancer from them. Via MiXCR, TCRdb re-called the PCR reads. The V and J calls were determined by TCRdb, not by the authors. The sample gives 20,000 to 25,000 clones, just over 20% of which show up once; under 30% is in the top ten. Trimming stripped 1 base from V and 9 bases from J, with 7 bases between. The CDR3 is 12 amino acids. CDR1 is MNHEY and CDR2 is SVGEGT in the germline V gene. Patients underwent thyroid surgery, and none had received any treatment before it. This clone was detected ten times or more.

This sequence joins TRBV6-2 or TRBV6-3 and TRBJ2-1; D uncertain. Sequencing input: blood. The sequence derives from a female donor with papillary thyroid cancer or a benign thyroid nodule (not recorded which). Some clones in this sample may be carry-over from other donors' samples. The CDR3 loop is CASSYFGGEQFF. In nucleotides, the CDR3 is TGTGCCAGCAGTTACTTCGGTGGTGAGCAGTTCTTC.